Below, 20 T cell receptor beta chains from the same sample are listed, as sequenced in a study of regulatory T cells in long-lasting Graves disease. Investigators prepared the TCR beta libraries by applying iRepertoire HTBI primers and Arm-PCR of CDR3 regions. From the multiplex PCR reads, TCRdb called clonotypes with MiXCR, one entry per CDR3 protein. The table shows about 400,000 distinct CDR3 sequences, with roughly 20% occurring only once. As to time point: persistent/refractory GD, antithyroid drugs over 5 years with positive TRAb. PBMC-derived RNA was used for the TCR library. The sample consisted of peripheral blood mononuclear cells (PBMCs), taken when the disease was refractory, from a patient treated with antithyroid drugs. The receptors here all came from a female donor with Graves disease.

V gene TRBV11-2 combines with J gene TRBJ2-3; D is uncertain. Germline V gives CDR1 SGHAT, CDR2 FQNNGV. The CDR3 runs 12 residues. The V and J ends lost 5 bases and 5 bases respectively, with 8 bases between them. This CDR3 is CASSLYLDTQYF. CDR3 coding DNA: TGTGCCAGCAGCCTGTATTTAGATACGCAGTATTTT. Full variable domain (remainder filled in from reference TRBV11-2 and TRBJ2-3): EAGVAQSPRYKIIEKRQSVAFWCNPISGHATLYWYQQILGQGPKLLIQFQNNGVVDDSQLPKDRFSAERLKGVDSTLKIQPAKLEDSAVYLCASSLYLDTQYFGPGTRLTVL.

The V call is TRBV5-4, the J call TRBJ2-7; D gene unclear. The length of the CDR3 is 15 residues. The V gene's germline CDR1 is SGHNT and CDR2 YYREEE (reference sequence). V lost 3 bases to trimming and J lost 2 bases, with 15 bases between them. The CDR3 here is CASSSDSSRAYEQYF. CDR3 in DNA: TGTGCCAGCAGCTCAGACTCATCTCGGGCCTACGAGCAGTACTTC.

This clonotype occurred many times. The chain uses TRBV7-2 and TRBJ1-5; weak D call: TRBD1 (5 bases). Germline V CDR1 and CDR2: SGHTA, FQGNSA. Trimming removed 4 bases from V and 0 bases from J, with 10 bases in between. The CDR3 is 15 residues long. CDR3 loop: CASSSTGYSNQPQHF. The CDR3 region has the DNA TGTGCCAGCAGCTCAACAGGTTATAGCAATCAGCCCCAGCATTTT. Supplemented by reference TRBV7-2 and TRBJ1-5, the full variable domain reads GAGVSQSPSNKVTEKGKDVELRCDPISGHTALYWYRQSLGQGLEFLIYFQGNSAPDKSGLPSDRFSAERTGGSVSTLTIQRTQQEDSAVYLCASSSTGYSNQPQHFGDGTRLSIL.

V and J are TRBV5-4 and TRBJ2-1; 8 bases are a match to TRBD1. CDR1 is SGHNT, CDR2 YYREEE, per germline (reference sequence). Unmatched junction bases numbered 12, after V lost 0 bases and J lost 7 bases. The CDR3 runs 17 residues. The CDR3 region is CASSLAGQGRRANEQFF. Written as DNA, the CDR3 is TGTGCCAGCAGCTTGGCCGGACAGGGAAGAAGGGCTAATGAGCAGTTCTTC.

This clonotype was detected ten times or more. The chain has TRBV2 and TRBJ2-6, with D unresolved. Germline CDR1 and CDR2: SNHLY and FYNNEI. This CDR3 region has 15 residues. V lost 2 bases to trimming and J lost 3 bases, with 8 bases between them. CDR3 in DNA: TGTGCCAGCAGTGAAATGATTTATGGGGCCAACGTCCTGACTTTC. Its protein is CASSEMIYGANVLTF.

The chain combines TRBV20-1 with TRBJ1-6; TRBD1 is a possible D gene (5 bases). The germline CDR1 and CDR2 sequences are DFQATT and SNEGSKA (reference sequence). The CDR3 is 16 residues long. The V gene lost 0 bases and the J gene lost 8 bases, with 17 bases spanning the gap. CDR3 DNA sequence: TGCAGTGCTAGAGACCTCTTTGGGGGGACCTATTCACCCCTCCACTTT. Amino acids: CSARDLFGGTYSPLHF.

This chain links TRBV4-1 with TRBJ2-4, with 9 bases that match TRBD2. The ends lost 3 bases at V and 3 bases at J; junction bases unmatched: 9. Per germline, CDR1 MGHRA and CDR2 YSYEKL. This CDR3 comprises 17 residues. The CDR3 DNA sequence: TGCGCCAGCAGCCACGAAGCGGGGGGCGCCGTCAAAAACATTCAGTACTTC. Its protein product is CASSHEAGGAVKNIQYF.

The V and J genes are TRBV30 and TRBJ1-2, with TRBD1 matching over 9 bases. J lost 7 bases, V lost 3 bases, and 15 bases had no gene match. The CDR3 is made up of 16 amino acids. The germline gives CDR1 GTSNPN, CDR2 SVGIG (reference sequence). CDR3: CAWSGGTGTGLGGYTF. The CDR3 region has the DNA TGTGCCTGGAGCGGTGGGACCGGGACAGGGTTGGGTGGCTACACCTTC.

The J gene is TRBJ2-7, the V gene TRBV20-1; 10 bases are shared with TRBD2. CDR1 is DFQATT and CDR2 is SNEGSKA in the germline V gene (reference sequence). The CDR3 has 15 amino acids. V lost 3 bases to trimming and J lost 3 bases; unmatched junction nucleotides: 8. CDR3 coding DNA: TGCAGTGCTAGTATTGCGTCTAGCGGGAGCTACGAGCAGTACTTC. Translation gives CSASIASSGSYEQYF.

In its sample, this clonotype was seen many times. The gene calls are TRBV7-9 and TRBJ2-5, with a weak D call TRBD2 (5 bases). The CDR3 runs 16 residues. With 0 bases removed from V and 2 bases from J, the gap between germline ends came to 13 bases. The germline gives CDR1 SEHNR, CDR2 FQNEAQ (reference sequence). Here the CDR3 reads CASSLARVRLQETQYF. The CDR3 nucleotides are TGTGCCAGCAGCTTAGCGCGGGTACGTCTTCAAGAGACCCAGTACTTC.

This clonotype turned up a few times. V is TRBV6-9 and J is TRBJ1-1; perhaps TRBD1 as D (6 bases). The CDR3 covers 15 residues. The V and J ends lost 3 bases and 2 bases respectively, with 13 bases between them. Germline V gives CDR1 MNHGY, CDR2 SVAAGI. The CDR3 sequence: CASSYWGALNTEAFF. The CDR3, as DNA: TGTGCCAGCAGTTACTGGGGGGCGTTAAACACTGAAGCTTTCTTT.

This clonotype showed up just a few times. The V gene is TRBV30, the J gene TRBJ1-6; D possibly corresponds to TRBD1 (5 bases). Trimming took off 4 bases at V and 10 bases at J, with 11 bases between the two ends. The CDR3 consists of 12 residues. Germline V gene data show CDR1 as GTSNPN and CDR2 as SVGIG (reference sequence). The CDR3 spells CAWTQGQSPLHF. The CDR3 nucleotides are TGTGCCTGGACTCAGGGTCAATCACCCCTCCACTTT.

This clonotype turned up a few times. The CDR3 sequence is CAWSLGWDRAETQYF. The CDR3 DNA is TGTGCCTGGAGTCTGGGATGGGACAGAGCAGAGACCCAGTACTTC. This chain joins TRBV30 and TRBJ2-5; TRBD1 aligns across 7 bases. The length of the CDR3 is 15 residues. V shed 2 bases, J shed 4 bases, and the junction held 10 bases outside the gene matches. CDR1 GTSNPN and CDR2 SVGIG come from the germline V gene (reference sequence).

This chain connects TRBV6-5 to TRBJ1-6; no firm D call. Trimming pared 2 bases from V and 1 base from J, leaving 12 bases between. CDR3 length: 17 amino acids. Germline-derived CDR1 and CDR2 are MNHEY and SVGAGI. CDR3: CASSYAATESYNSPLHF. The CDR3, as DNA: TGTGCCAGCAGTTACGCCGCAACAGAGTCCTATAATTCACCCCTCCACTTT.

This clonotype was seen just once. The rearrangement joins TRBV20-1 to TRBJ1-1, with a tentative D call TRBD1 (6 bases). This CDR3 is built from 15 residues. V lost 6 bases, J lost 4 bases, and 21 bases lay in between. CDR1 is DFQATT, CDR2 SNEGSKA, per germline (reference sequence). The CDR3 here is CSASPGGGRSTEAFF. The DNA for the CDR3 is TGCAGTGCGAGTCCCGGTGGGGGGCGTAGCACTGAAGCTTTCTTT.

The chain couples TRBV2 to TRBJ2-1; 16 bases line up with TRBD2. The J segment lost 7 bases and the V segment lost 3 bases, leaving 12 bases of the junction unmatched. This CDR3 has 19 amino acids. CDR1 SNHLY and CDR2 FYNNEI come from the germline V gene. CDR3 protein: CASSEPVGTSGRGVNEQFF. In DNA form, the CDR3 reads TGTGCCAGCAGTGAGCCCGTCGGGACTAGCGGGAGGGGTGTAAATGAGCAGTTCTTC.

The gene calls are TRBV7-6 and TRBJ2-5; unclear D gene. The CDR3 sequence is 12 residues long. V dropped 6 bases and J dropped 13 bases, with 18 bases sitting between them. CDR1 and CDR2 from the germline V gene are SGHVS and FNYEAQ. CDR3 loop: CASSPDPTVGYF. The DNA of the CDR3 is TGTGCCAGCAGTCCCGATCCGACGGTGGGGTACTTC.

This clonotype was picked up many times. The chain has TRBV27 and TRBJ1-2; D perhaps matches TRBD1 (5 bases). V gave up 5 bases and J gave up 2 bases, with 18 bases separating them. CDR3 length: 16 amino acids. CDR1 and CDR2 from the germline V gene are MNHEY and SMNVEV (reference sequence). The CDR3 spells CASSLQGGEGNYGYTF. The CDR3 nucleotides read TGTGCCAGCAGTCTCCAAGGAGGGGAGGGGAACTATGGCTACACCTTC.

V and J are TRBV19 and TRBJ1-1; the match to TRBD1 covers 11 bases. V shed 4 bases and J 0 bases; nucleotides not matched to a gene: 10. This CDR3 contains 18 residues. The V gene's germline CDR1 is LNHDA and CDR2 SQIVND (reference sequence). CDR3 loop: CASSNPAGTGGMNTEAFF. The DNA of the CDR3 is TGTGCCAGTAGTAACCCAGCCGGGACAGGGGGAATGAACACTGAAGCTTTCTTT.

Notes on this clonotype: One base away lies a much larger clone, so this may be a sequencing read error. The chain joins TRBV11-2 to TRBJ1-1, with TRBD1 matching over 10 bases. The CDR3 length is 16 residues. Germline lookup yields CDR1 SGHAT and CDR2 FQNNGV. The J segment lost 5 bases and the V segment lost 3 bases, leaving 9 bases of the junction unmatched. Here the CDR3 DNA reads TGTGCCAGCAGCTTTCTCTTCGGACAGGGGGGGACTGAAGCTTTCTTT. As protein: CASSFLFGQGGTEAFF.